The entry that follows covers one T cell receptor (beta chain) sequence. These data come from a study of blood T cell repertoires in COVID-19. Background on the study: Samples of COVID-19 (acute and convalescent) were obtained from the United States, Italy and Spain. T cells, B-cell-depleted T cells, or PBMCs supplied cDNA or gDNA.

Authors' processing steps: For nucleated cells, counts were estimated from reference gene primer amplification. Some clones are missing from TCRdb's copy, which holds only in-frame ones; the method was immunoSEQ multiplex PCR. Clone size and V and J calls were adopted from that table, with D and trimming inferred from the DNA. This table holds approximately 200,000 clones, 75% to 90% found once. This receptor was obtained from a man younger than 45 with acute or convalescent COVID-19. The sample was peripheral blood.

The CDR3 reads CASSLPTSAYEQFF. CDR3 in DNA: TGCGCCAGCAGCTTGCCGACTAGCGCCTATGAGCAGTTCTTC. This rearrangement joins TRBV5-1 to TRBJ2-1; TRBD2 aligns across 8 bases. Looked up from germline, CDR1 is SGHRS and CDR2 is YFSETQ. The CDR3 runs to 14 residues. The V and J ends lost 1 base and 8 bases, in that order; junction bases with no gene match: 5. The whole variable domain, remainder taken from reference TRBV5-1 and TRBJ2-1, is KAGVTQTPRYLIKTRGQQVTLSCSPISGHRSVSWYQQTPGQGLQFLFEYFSETQRNKGNFPGRFSGRQFSNSRSEMNVSTLELGDSALYLCASSLPTSAYEQFFGPGTRLTVL.